The clone carrying this T cell receptor (beta chain) is medium-sized. This sample was taken from a study of metastatic and nonmetastatic thyroid tumors. Study in general: Across peripheral blood and tumor or nodule tissue samples taken from malignant and benign thyroid patients, the repertoires were compared with one another.

The germline gives CDR1 MNHNY, CDR2 SVGAGI (reference sequence). This CDR3 comprises 19 residues. V was pared by 2 bases and J by 0 bases, with 23 bases between. In the source study's methods: Differences in CDR3 between clinicopathological groups were drawn on to build a classifier intended to discriminate distant-metastatic papillary thyroid cancer patients. TCRdb re-called the PCR reads with MiXCR. TCRdb's processing, not the study's, gives the V and J calls here. The sample yields 20,000 or so clones, 27% seen once. Until they underwent thyroid surgery, no patient had received any treatment. The chain is built from TRBV6-6 and TRBJ2-7; D tentatively reads TRBD1 or TRBD2 (5 bases each). This TCR was recovered from a female donor with papillary thyroid cancer or a benign thyroid nodule (not recorded which). Some clones in this sample may be carry-over from other donors' samples. The specimen sequenced was blood. In nucleotides, the CDR3 is TGTGCCAGCAGTTACCCGGGGCCGACTACCGGGACGGACTCCTACGAGCAGTACTTC. It codes for CASSYPGPTTGTDSYEQYF.